Listed below are T cell receptor beta chains from one sample, sequenced in a study of blood T cell repertoires in COVID-19. TCRdb keeps only in-frame clones here, not all; method: immunoSEQ multiplex PCR. The sample records 60,000 to 75,000 clones, 65% to 80% being singletons. The specimen sequenced was peripheral blood. These receptor sequences come from a woman in her sixties or seventies with acute or convalescent COVID-19. The CDR3 runs from the conserved cysteine through the conserved F or W. The D gene is left open where the match is weak. The size of a clone is reported for some rows only, either as once, few or many, or as a class for expanded clones.

.	TRBV10-3	TRBJ2-5	TRBD2	16	TGTGCCATCAGTGAGTCTAGCGGGGAAGACCAAGAGACCCAGTACTTC	CAISESSGEDQETQYF
.	TRBV5-6	TRBJ1-2	.	13	TGTGCCAGCAGCACGACAGCTAACTATGGCTACACCTTC	CASSTTANYGYTF
.	TRBV11-2	TRBJ2-1	.	14	TGTGCCAGCAGCCGCGGGGGCGTTTACAATGAGCAGTTCTTC	CASSRGGVYNEQFF
.	TRBV28	TRBJ1-6	TRBD1	15	TGTGCCAGCAGTCGCGGGCAGGGGGCTAATTCACCCCTCCACTTT	CASSRGQGANSPLHF
few	TRBV6-4	TRBJ1-2	TRBD1	14	TGTGCCAGCAGTGACTGGAACAGGGGAAGTGGCTACACCTTC	CASSDWNRGSGYTF
once	TRBV5-1	TRBJ1-1	.	14	TGCGCCAGCAGCGCGGTGGCGGTGAACACTGAAGCTTTCTTT	CASSAVAVNTEAFF
.	TRBV11-2	TRBJ2-7	TRBD2	16	TGTGCCAGCAGCTTAGCGGTAGCGGGGGTAGGGGGCGAGCAGTACTTC	CASSLAVAGVGGEQYF
.	TRBV15	TRBJ2-3	.	13	TGTGCCACCAGCAGCACTGGCACAGATACGCAGTATTTT	CATSSTGTDTQYF
few	TRBV2	TRBJ1-6	.	15	TGTGCCAGCAATCTTGAGGTCGGATTAAATTCACCCCTCCACTTT	CASNLEVGLNSPLHF
.	TRBV2	TRBJ2-5	TRBD2	18	TGTGCCAGCAGTGATACCCCTAGCGGGGGCTCCCTTCAAGAGACCCAGTACTTC	CASSDTPSGGSLQETQYF
.	TRBV11-2	TRBJ1-1	TRBD1	15	TGTGCCAGCAGCCTCTGGACAGGCGTGAACACTGAAGCTTTCTTT	CASSLWTGVNTEAFF
.	TRBV7-2	TRBJ1-1	TRBD1	15	TGTGCCAGCAGCCCCTGGGACAGGGGGAACACTGAAGCTTTCTTT	CASSPWDRGNTEAFF
.	TRBV5-1	TRBJ2-7	TRBD1	14	TGCGCCAGCAGCGAGGACAGGGTAGGCTACGAGCAGTACTTC	CASSEDRVGYEQYF
few	TRBV2	TRBJ2-1	TRBD1	17	TGTGCCAGCAGAAAACGGACAGGGGGCAACCGTGGGCATGAGCAGTTCTTC	CASRKRTGGNRGHEQFF
.	TRBV19	TRBJ2-2	TRBD2	16	TGTGCCAGTAGTATAGGAGCGGGGGCGAACACCGGGGAGCTGTTTTTT	CASSIGAGANTGELFF
few	TRBV3-1/TRBV3-2	TRBJ1-1	.	15	TGTGCCAGCAGCCAAGGTGCGGGATCAAGGGCTGAAGCTTTCTTT	CASSQGAGSRAEAFF
.	TRBV14	TRBJ1-1	.	17	TGTGCCAGCAGCCCCGGAGTCGGGCGGCGGAGGGACACTGAAGCTTTCTTT	CASSPGVGRRRDTEAFF
.	TRBV18	TRBJ2-5	TRBD1	15	TGTGCCAGCTCCCCTCCCTCAGGGGGCCAAGAGACCCAGTACTTC	CASSPPSGGQETQYF
.	TRBV28	TRBJ2-7	TRBD2	14	TGTGCCAGCAGTTCCCCCCTAGCGGGGAACGAGCAGTACTTC	CASSSPLAGNEQYF
.	TRBV4-2	TRBJ2-1	TRBD2	16	TGTGCCAGCAGCCAAGCGACTAGCGGGGGGCAAAATGAGCAGTTCTTC	CASSQATSGGQNEQFF
.	TRBV6-4	TRBJ1-1	.	13	TGTGCCAGCAGTGAACAGGGAGGGACTGAAGCTTTCTTT	CASSEQGGTEAFF
.	TRBV3-1/TRBV3-2	TRBJ1-6	.	13	TGTGCCAGCAGCAAAAACTCTAATTCACCCCTCCACTTT	CASSKNSNSPLHF
few	TRBV18	TRBJ1-2	.	13	TGTGCCAGCTCACCAGATCTTAGCTATGGCTACACCTTC	CASSPDLSYGYTF
few	TRBV3-1/TRBV3-2	TRBJ1-1	.	17	TGTGCCAGCAGCCAAGATCAAGTCTTATCGAGGGATACTGAAGCTTTCTTT	CASSQDQVLSRDTEAFF
.	TRBV7-9	TRBJ1-4	TRBD1	14	TGTGCCAGCAGCCTCGGACAGGTAGACGAAAAACTGTTTTTT	CASSLGQVDEKLFF
.	TRBV2	TRBJ2-1	.	12	TGTGCCAGCCGTAGGAGGCTTAATGAGCAGTTCTTC	CASRRRLNEQFF
once	TRBV15	TRBJ2-6	.	16	TGTGCCACCAGCAGAATGTCGTTGTCTGGGGCCAACGTCCTGACTTTC	CATSRMSLSGANVLTF
.	TRBV15	TRBJ1-2	.	18	TGTGCCACCAGCAGAGGACGATTTCGGGACACTCCTAACTATGGCTACACCTTC	CATSRGRFRDTPNYGYTF
.	TRBV2	TRBJ2-2	.	14	TGTGCCAGCAGTGAAGCGGAGGGGACCGGGGAGCTGTTTTTT	CASSEAEGTGELFF
once	TRBV6-6	TRBJ1-1	.	13	TGTGCCAGCAGGTCGACAGATGACACTGAAGCTTTCTTT	CASRSTDDTEAFF
.	TRBV28	TRBJ1-1	TRBD1	13	TGTGCCACCTCGACAGGGGCCATGGCTGAAGCTTTCTTT	CATSTGAMAEAFF
.	TRBV11-2	TRBJ1-1	.	14	TGTGCCAGCAGCGAGGTCGGGGGGGTCACTGAAGCTTTCTTT	CASSEVGGVTEAFF
.	TRBV30	TRBJ2-5	TRBD1	13	TGTGCCTGGAGTATAGGGGGCCGAGAGACCCAGTACTTC	CAWSIGGRETQYF
.	TRBV5-4	TRBJ1-2	.	16	TGTGCCAGCAGCTTGGGTTCGGGGGGGCTTAACTATGGCTACACCTTC	CASSLGSGGLNYGYTF
.	TRBV11-2	TRBJ2-3	.	15	TGTGCCAGCAGGAAAAGCATTCTCCTCACAGATACGCAGTATTTT	CASRKSILLTDTQYF
.	TRBV5-8	TRBJ2-3	TRBD2	16	TGTGCCAGCAGCACCGGGACTACCCTCCGACCAGATACGCAGTATTTT	CASSTGTTLRPDTQYF
.	TRBV19	TRBJ1-4	.	13	TGTGCCAGTAGTATTGCGGGGAATGAAAAACTGTTTTTT	CASSIAGNEKLFF
.	TRBV18	TRBJ1-5	.	14	TGTGCCAGCTCCCGGGAAGTTGATAATCAGCCCCAGCATTTT	CASSREVDNQPQHF
.	TRBV6-2/TRBV6-3	TRBJ2-2	TRBD1	18	TGTGCCAGCAGTTACTCGACAGGGGTGATGGATTACACCGGGGAGCTGTTTTTT	CASSYSTGVMDYTGELFF
.	TRBV29-1	TRBJ2-5	TRBD1	16	TGCAGCGCCGCAGGACAGGGACGTGGGATGAGGGAGACCCAGTACTTC	CSAAGQGRGMRETQYF
.	TRBV6-1	TRBJ1-6	.	16	TGTGCCAGCAGTGAATATTCGCAGGGATTGCATTCACCCCTCCACTTT	CASSEYSQGLHSPLHF
.	TRBV20-1	TRBJ2-7	.	11	TGCAGTGCCTCCGACACTTACGAGCAGTACTTC	CSASDTYEQYF
few	TRBV19	TRBJ2-3	.	13	TGTGCCAGTAGTATGTCGGGTCAGGGTACGCAGTATTTT	CASSMSGQGTQYF
.	TRBV18	TRBJ2-3	.	14	TGTGCCAGTATCCGCCAGGCAGGGACAGATACGCAGTATTTT	CASIRQAGTDTQYF
.	TRBV6-5	TRBJ1-2	TRBD1	15	TGTGCCAGCAGTTACTCAACAGGGGAGGACTATGGCTACACCTTC	CASSYSTGEDYGYTF
.	TRBV5-1	TRBJ2-5	TRBD1	15	TGCGCCAGCAGCTTTTTAGGACAGGGGGGAGAGACCCAGTACTTC	CASSFLGQGGETQYF
.	TRBV7-3	TRBJ2-2	.	15	TGTGCCAGCAGTTCCGGTTCGATGAACACCGGGGAGCTGTTTTTT	CASSSGSMNTGELFF
.	TRBV5-5	TRBJ2-5	TRBD2	14	TGTGCCAGCAGCTTGTTAGCGGGCCAAGAGACCCAGTACTTC	CASSLLAGQETQYF
.	TRBV6-1	TRBJ2-1	TRBD2	16	TGTGCCAGCAGTGTTGTGGCGGGGGGCCGGGGCAATGAGCAGTTCTTC	CASSVVAGGRGNEQFF
once	TRBV27	TRBJ1-1	TRBD1	15	TGTGCCAGCAGAGGAATGACAGGGGGCAAAGCTGAAGCTTTCTTT	CASRGMTGGKAEAFF
.	TRBV27	TRBJ2-5	TRBD2	16	TGTGCCAGCAGCTACACCTCGGGGGGGGAATCAAAGACCCAGTACTTC	CASSYTSGGESKTQYF
few	TRBV21-1	TRBJ1-4	.	13	TGTGCCAGCAGCAGACAGGGGGATGAAAAACTGTTTTTT	CASSRQGDEKLFF
once	TRBV5-1	TRBJ1-1	TRBD1	14	TGCGCCAGCAGCTCACAGGGGGCCCGAACTGAAGCTTTCTTT	CASSSQGARTEAFF
.	TRBV6-5	TRBJ2-7	.	13	TGTGCCAGCAGTTTCACCGTCGGGGTCGAGCAGTACTTC	CASSFTVGVEQYF
.	TRBV11-2	TRBJ2-7	.	12	TGTGCCAGCAGCTTAGGGGGGCGGGAGCAGTACTTC	CASSLGGREQYF
.	TRBV29-1	TRBJ2-3	TRBD2	15	TGCAGCGTCGCCCCTCTAGCGGGGGGTACAGATACGCAGTATTTT	CSVAPLAGGTDTQYF
.	TRBV7-2	TRBJ1-5	.	15	TGTGCCAGCAGCGCGCGGGGGGGCCGCAATCAGCCCCAGCATTTT	CASSARGGRNQPQHF
.	TRBV27	TRBJ2-2	.	16	TGTGCCAGCAGGCACTCTTCAAGGGAGGGGGCCGGGGAGCTGTTTTTT	CASRHSSREGAGELFF
.	TRBV18	TRBJ1-6	.	18	TGTGCCAGCTCACCGGGTCTCCATCGAAAGGACAAGGATTCACCCCTCCACTTT	CASSPGLHRKDKDSPLHF